Listed below are T cell receptor beta chains from one sample, sequenced in a study of blood T cell repertoires in COVID-19. Sequenced by immunoSEQ multiplex PCR; TCRdb stores in-frame clones only, minus some. In the table there are 200,000 to 300,000 clones, 85% to 90% of which are singletons. Sequencing was carried out using peripheral blood. These receptors were collected from a woman in her thirties or forties who had recovered from COVID-19. CDR3s include the opening cysteine and the closing phenylalanine or tryptophan. Fields, in order: V gene, J gene, CDR3 protein.

TRBV11-2	TRBJ2-5	CASSPDSQETQYF
TRBV19	TRBJ1-5	CASTPLRGQPQHF
TRBV3-1/TRBV3-2	TRBJ1-2	CASSQDLRQGALSGYTF
TRBV7-3	TRBJ2-4	CASSRRTQGVTAKNIQYF
TRBV7-9	TRBJ2-7	CASSLRTGAYEQYF
TRBV9	TRBJ2-5	CASSVGSGGAETQYF
TRBV2	TRBJ1-5	CASLGDSNQPQHF
TRBV5-4	TRBJ1-1	CASSPPPAGGTEAFF
TRBV28	TRBJ1-2	CASSGWTEANYGYTF
TRBV11-1	TRBJ1-2	CASSLDRQYGYGYTF
TRBV30	TRBJ1-2	CAWSVLVQGLSGYTF
TRBV11-3	TRBJ1-1	CASSLGAGLSTEAFF
TRBV7-2	TRBJ2-1	CASSLAAGGSYNEQFF
TRBV7-6	TRBJ1-1	CASSSTTGGYTEAFF
TRBV9	TRBJ2-1	CASSVGGDPYNEQFF
TRBV2	TRBJ2-5	CASRLQGRGGKETQYF
TRBV30	TRBJ1-2	CAWSVGQVPPGYTF
TRBV27	TRBJ1-3	CASSPGQGAAGNTIYF
TRBV29-1	TRBJ2-7	CSVGGGSLLREQYF
TRBV2	TRBJ2-3	CASSLDRAPTDTQYF